Sequencing of this T cell receptor beta chain was carried out in a study of beta chain features in type 1 diabetes. Study results and limitations: The VDJ junctions of type 1 diabetes patients carried fewer insertions and more deletions. Whether HLA type influences TCRB rearrangement remained unresolved here.

Expressed TCRB transcripts got sequenced, as all isolated RNA was reverse transcribed. The assay was immunoSEQ multiplex PCR, and TCRdb's table has in-frame clones only and misses some. The sample has about 620,000 clones, about 14% seen once; the top ten hold 0.07% to 0.095%. This clone was seen a handful of times. What it binds is unknown. Trimming removed 5 bases from V and 7 bases from J, with 8 bases in between. The CDR3 loop spans 11 amino acids. Germline V gene sequence: CDR1 PRHDT, CDR2 FYEKMQ (reference sequence). This chain uses TRBV13 with TRBJ1-1; perhaps TRBD1 as D (6 bases). The source of this sequence is a man younger than 30 in good health. The sequenced sample consisted of naive CD4+ T cells from blood. The CDR3 spells CASSRTVEAFF. CDR3 DNA sequence: TGTGCCAGCAGCCGGACAGTTGAAGCTTTCTTT. Full variable domain (outside the CDR3, taken from reference TRBV13 and TRBJ1-1): AAGVIQSPRHLIKEKRETATLKCYPIPRHDTVYWYQQGPGQDPQFLISFYEKMQSDKGSIPDRFSAQQFSDYHSELNMSSLELGDSALYFCASSRTVEAFFGQGTRLTVV.